The rows below give T cell receptor beta chains drawn from one sample of a study of blood T cell repertoires in COVID-19. Assay: immunoSEQ multiplex PCR; the TCRdb copy retains only in-frame clones and omits some. Of 85,000 to 110,000 clones in the sample, roughly 87% were seen once. Input material: peripheral blood. Every receptor here comes from a middle-aged man in a cohort sampled during active COVID-19. Each CDR3 is given with its conserved first and last residue. Fields, in order: J gene, D gene, CDR3 length, clone size, V gene, CDR3 DNA, CDR3 protein. A D gene is named only where the DNA matches it firmly. Expanded clones are given a class, and other clones once, few, many or no size at all.

TRBJ2-3 | TRBD2 | 13 | - | TRBV12-3/TRBV12-4 | TGTGCCAGCAGTTTAGGGTTTGGGGGGGACTCCACTTTT | CASSLGFGGDSTF
TRBJ1-2 | TRBD1 | 15 | - | TRBV24-1 | TGTGCCACCAGTGAGGGGACAGCCGGGACCTATGGCTACACCTTC | CATSEGTAGTYGYTF
TRBJ2-5 | - | 15 | - | TRBV18 | TGTGCCAGCTCACCACTTGCATCGGGGAGCGAGACCCAGTACTTC | CASSPLASGSETQYF
TRBJ2-2 | - | 15 | - | TRBV3-1/TRBV3-2 | TGTGCCAGCAGCCAAGTCAGGGGGAACACCGGGGAGCTGTTTTTT | CASSQVRGNTGELFF
TRBJ1-1 | TRBD1 | 14 | - | TRBV10-3 | TGTGCCATCAGTGGGGGCCAGGGGGGCACTGAAGCTTTCTTT | CAISGGQGGTEAFF
TRBJ2-7 | - | 15 | - | TRBV11-3 | TGTGCCAGCAGCCCGATGTCTGAGGGCATCTACGAGCAGTACTTC | CASSPMSEGIYEQYF
TRBJ1-5 | - | 16 | - | TRBV10-3 | TGTGCCATCAGTGAGTATTCCGGGGATAGCAATCAGCCCCAGCATTTT | CAISEYSGDSNQPQHF
TRBJ1-5 | - | 12 | - | TRBV27 | TGTGCCAGTCAAGGGGGGGCCGGGCCCCAGCATTTT | CASQGGAGPQHF
TRBJ2-7 | - | 16 | few | TRBV21-1 | TGTGCCAGCAGCAAGGGAAGGGCCCGGGACAGCTACGAGCAGTACTTC | CASSKGRARDSYEQYF
TRBJ1-1 | TRBD1 | 14 | - | TRBV5-1 | TGCGCCAGCACTAAGACAGGGTGGGACACTGAAGCTTTCTTT | CASTKTGWDTEAFF
TRBJ1-4 | - | 15 | - | TRBV5-1 | TGCGCCAGCAGCTCGGCCGGGACTCTAAATGAAAAACTGTTTTTT | CASSSAGTLNEKLFF
TRBJ2-7 | - | 13 | medium-sized | TRBV14 | TGTGCCAGCAGCCAGAACCTCTATCACGAGCAGTACTTC | CASSQNLYHEQYF
TRBJ1-2 | - | 14 | - | TRBV18 | TGTGCCAGCTCACCGCGAGGAGATAACTATGGCTACACCTTC | CASSPRGDNYGYTF
TRBJ2-5 | TRBD2 | 22 | - | TRBV4-1 | TGCGCCAGCAGCCAAGACGCGGCCGGCCTAGTAGCGGGGGGACCCTTCGGGGAGACCCAGTACTTC | CASSQDAAGLVAGGPFGETQYF
TRBJ1-4 | TRBD1 | 15 | - | TRBV7-9 | TGTGCCAGCAGCGTCCAGGGGGGAGGTAATGAAAAACTGTTTTTT | CASSVQGGGNEKLFF
TRBJ2-3 | - | 13 | - | TRBV9 | TGTGCCAGCAGCGCCCTAGTCCCAGATACGCAGTATTTT | CASSALVPDTQYF
TRBJ2-1 | TRBD2 | 16 | - | TRBV2 | TGTGCCAGCAGTGAAGGGACTAGCGCATCCTACAATGAGCAGTTCTTC | CASSEGTSASYNEQFF
TRBJ2-1 | TRBD1 | 13 | - | TRBV20-1 | TGCAGTGCTAGTGGGGACAGGGACAATGAGCAGTTCTTC | CSASGDRDNEQFF
TRBJ1-6 | - | 11 | once | TRBV20-1 | TGCAGTGCTAGAGCTGAGGGGACATCCCACTTT | CSARAEGTSHF